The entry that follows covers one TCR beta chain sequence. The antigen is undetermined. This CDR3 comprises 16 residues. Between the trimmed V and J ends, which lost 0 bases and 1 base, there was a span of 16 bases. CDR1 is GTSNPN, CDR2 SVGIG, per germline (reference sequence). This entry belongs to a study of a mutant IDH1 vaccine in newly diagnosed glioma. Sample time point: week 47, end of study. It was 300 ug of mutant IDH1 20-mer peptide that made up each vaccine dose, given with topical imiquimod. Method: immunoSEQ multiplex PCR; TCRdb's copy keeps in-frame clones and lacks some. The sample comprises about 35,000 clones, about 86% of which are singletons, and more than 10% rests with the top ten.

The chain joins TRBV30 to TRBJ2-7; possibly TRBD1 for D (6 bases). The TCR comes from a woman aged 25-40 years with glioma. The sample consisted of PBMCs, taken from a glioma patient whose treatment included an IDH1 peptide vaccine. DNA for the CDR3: TGTGCCTGGAGTGTACGTGGGGGCGGTCCTTCCTACGAGCAGTACTTC. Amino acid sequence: CAWSVRGGGPSYEQYF.